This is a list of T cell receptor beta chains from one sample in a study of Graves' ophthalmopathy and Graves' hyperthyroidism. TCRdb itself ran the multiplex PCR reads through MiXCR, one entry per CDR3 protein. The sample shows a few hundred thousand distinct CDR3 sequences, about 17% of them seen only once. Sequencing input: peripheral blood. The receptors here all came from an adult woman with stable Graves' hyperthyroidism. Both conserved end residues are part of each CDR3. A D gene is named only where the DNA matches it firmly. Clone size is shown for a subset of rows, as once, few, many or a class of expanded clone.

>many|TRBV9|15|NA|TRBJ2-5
TGTGCCAGCAGCGGACAAGCGGACCCCCGGGGAACCCAGTACTTC
CASSGQADPRGTQYF
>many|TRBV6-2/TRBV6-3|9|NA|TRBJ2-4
TGTGCCAGCAACAGCATTCAGTACTTC
CASNSIQYF
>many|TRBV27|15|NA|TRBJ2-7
TGTGCCAGCAGTTTCTCCGGGCCACCATACTACGAGCAGTACTTC
CASSFSGPPYYEQYF
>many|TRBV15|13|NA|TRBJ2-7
TGTGCCACCAGCAGGTGGGGGCTCCACGAGCAGTACTTC
CATSRWGLHEQYF
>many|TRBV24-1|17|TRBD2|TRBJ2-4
TGTGCCACCAGTGCCGGACTAGCGGGAGGGACCAAAAACATTCAGTACTTC
CATSAGLAGGTKNIQYF
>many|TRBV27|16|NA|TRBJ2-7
TGTGCCAGCAGTTCGCTTGAGGGGGGCGGCTCCTACGAGCAGTACTTC
CASSSLEGGGSYEQYF
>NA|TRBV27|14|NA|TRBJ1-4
TGTGCCAGCTCCGCCCGCGACCTGGGTGAAAAACTGTTTTTT
CASSARDLGEKLFF
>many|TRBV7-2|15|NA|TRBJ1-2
TGTGCCAGCAGCCGCGGGAGGGACCGAGGTGGAGGCTACACCTTC
CASSRGRDRGGGYTF
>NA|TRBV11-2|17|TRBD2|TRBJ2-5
TGTGCCAGCAGCGCCGGGACTAGCGGGGGTCTCCAAGAGACCCAGTACTTC
CASSAGTSGGLQETQYF
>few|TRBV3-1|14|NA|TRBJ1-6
TGTGCCAGCAGCCAACTGAAATATAATTCACCCCTCCACTTT
CASSQLKYNSPLHF
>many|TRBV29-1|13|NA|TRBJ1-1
TGCAGCGTTCTGCAGATAATGAACACTGAAGCTTTCTTT
CSVLQIMNTEAFF
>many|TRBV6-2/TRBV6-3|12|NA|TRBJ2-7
TGTGCCAGCACAGGGTCCTCCCACGAGCAGTACTTC
CASTGSSHEQYF
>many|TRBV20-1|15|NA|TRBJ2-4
TGCAGTGCTCTTAAGGGACACTTAGCCAAAAACATTCAGTACTTC
CSALKGHLAKNIQYF